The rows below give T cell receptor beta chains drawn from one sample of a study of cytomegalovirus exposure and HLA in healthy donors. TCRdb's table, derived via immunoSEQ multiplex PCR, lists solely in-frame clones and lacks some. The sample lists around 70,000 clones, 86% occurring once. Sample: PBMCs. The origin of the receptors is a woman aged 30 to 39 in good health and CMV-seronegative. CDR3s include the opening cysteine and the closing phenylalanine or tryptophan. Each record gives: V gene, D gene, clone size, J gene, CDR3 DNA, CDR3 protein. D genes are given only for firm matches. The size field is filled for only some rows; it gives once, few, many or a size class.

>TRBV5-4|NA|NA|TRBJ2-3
TGTGCCAGCAGCTGGGGACACGACACAGATACGCAGTATTTT
CASSWGHDTDTQYF
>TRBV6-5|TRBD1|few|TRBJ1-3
TGTGCCAGCAGTTACTCGGCGGGACAGGGGGGAAACACCATATATTTT
CASSYSAGQGGNTIYF
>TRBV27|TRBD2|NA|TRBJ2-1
TGTGCCAGCAGTTTATTCAGGCGGGAGGTGGACAATGAGCAGTTCTTC
CASSLFRREVDNEQFF
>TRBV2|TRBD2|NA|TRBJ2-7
TGTGCCAGCAGTGGGACTAGCGGGAGGGGGGGCGAGCAGTACTTC
CASSGTSGRGGEQYF
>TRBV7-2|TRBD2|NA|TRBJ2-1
TGTGCCAGCAGCTTACTCCCCTCGCGGGAGGGCCCCTACAATGAGCAGTTCTTC
CASSLLPSREGPYNEQFF
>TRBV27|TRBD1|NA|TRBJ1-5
TGTGCCAGCAGGCACAGGGGGGCGGCAAATCAGCCCCAGCATTTT
CASRHRGAANQPQHF
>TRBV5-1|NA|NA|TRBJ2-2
TGCGCCAGCAGCTTGAGTGCGGGTACGAACACCGGGGAGCTGTTTTTT
CASSLSAGTNTGELFF
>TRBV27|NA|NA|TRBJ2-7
TGTGCCAGCAGTTTATTAATGTACGAGCAGTACTTC
CASSLLMYEQYF
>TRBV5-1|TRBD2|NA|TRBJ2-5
TGCGCCACCTCAAAAAGCGGGGAAGAGACCCAGTACTTC
CATSKSGEETQYF
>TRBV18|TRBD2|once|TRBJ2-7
TGTGCCAGCTCCCGTAGCGGGGAGGCCTACGAGCAGTACTTC
CASSRSGEAYEQYF
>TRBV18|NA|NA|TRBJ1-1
TGTGCCAGCTCACCGCCCTTTAGTGAACCGGGGGGGACTGAAGCTTTCTTT
CASSPPFSEPGGTEAFF
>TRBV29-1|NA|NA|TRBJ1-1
TGCAGCGCTGGGGGGTCTGAAGCTTTCTTT
CSAGGSEAFF
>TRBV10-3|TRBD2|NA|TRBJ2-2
TGTGCCACAGGGCCTAGCGGGAGAAGCGGGGAGCTGTTTTTT
CATGPSGRSGELFF
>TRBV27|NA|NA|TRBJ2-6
TGTGCCAGCAGTTTATCTGTCGCGGGAGGGGCCAACGTCCTGACTTTC
CASSLSVAGGANVLTF
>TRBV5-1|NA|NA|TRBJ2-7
TGCGCCAGCAGCTTGGATATACAGGACGAGCAGTACTTC
CASSLDIQDEQYF
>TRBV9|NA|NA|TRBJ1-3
TGTGCCAGCAGCTCCGGACGGGGATTAGGAAACACCATATATTTT
CASSSGRGLGNTIYF
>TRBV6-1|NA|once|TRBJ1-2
TGTGCCAGCAGTCTAGACAGAAGCTATGGCTACACCTTC
CASSLDRSYGYTF
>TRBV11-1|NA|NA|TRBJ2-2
TGTGCCAGCAGCCGACCACAGGGCACCGGGGAGCTGTTTTTT
CASSRPQGTGELFF
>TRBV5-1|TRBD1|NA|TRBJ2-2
TGCGCCAGCAGCTTCTCGGGACAGGGTTCCACCGGGGAGCTGTTTTTT
CASSFSGQGSTGELFF
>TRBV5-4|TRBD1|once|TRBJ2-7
TGTGCCAGCAGCAGGGACAGATCCTACTACGAACAGTACTTC
CASSRDRSYYEQYF
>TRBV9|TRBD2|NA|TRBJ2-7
TGTGCCAGCAGCGTATCTCCTAGCGGGAATAAAGAGCAGTACTTC
CASSVSPSGNKEQYF
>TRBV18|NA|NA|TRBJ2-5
TGTGCCAGCTCCCCCACTCGCCAAGAGACCCAGTACTTC
CASSPTRQETQYF
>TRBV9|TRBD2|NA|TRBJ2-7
TGTGCCAGCAGCGTCCGGGCTAGCGGGAAGGTATACTACGAGCAGTACTTC
CASSVRASGKVYYEQYF
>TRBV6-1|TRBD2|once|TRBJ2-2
TGTGCCAGCAGTGATGGACTAGCGGAAACCGGGGAGCTGTTTTTT
CASSDGLAETGELFF
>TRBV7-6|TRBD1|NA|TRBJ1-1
TGTGCCAGCAGCTTGGGGAGGACAGGGTTATCTGAAGCTTTCTTT
CASSLGRTGLSEAFF
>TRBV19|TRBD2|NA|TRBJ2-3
TGTGCCAGTAGTACGGGACTAGCGGGAGCGTGGACAGATACGCAGTATTTT
CASSTGLAGAWTDTQYF
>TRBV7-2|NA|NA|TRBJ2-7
TGTGCCAGCAGCTTACCCCAGATTACCTACGAGCAGTACTTC
CASSLPQITYEQYF
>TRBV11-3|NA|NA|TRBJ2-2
TGTGCCAGCAGCTTACCGACTGAGGGCACCGGGGAGCTGTTTTTT
CASSLPTEGTGELFF
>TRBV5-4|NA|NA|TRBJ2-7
TGTGCCAGCAGCTTGGCCGAGCTAGCCACCGAGCAGTACTTC
CASSLAELATEQYF
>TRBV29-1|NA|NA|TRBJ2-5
TGCAGCGTCCAGGGAGGGGGGGAGACCCAGTACTTC
CSVQGGGETQYF
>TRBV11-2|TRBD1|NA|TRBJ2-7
TGTGCCAGCAGCCGGACAGGGGCAAACTACGAGCAGTACTTC
CASSRTGANYEQYF
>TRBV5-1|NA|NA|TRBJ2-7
TGCGCCAGCAGCTTGGGGCGGATAAGCTCCTACGAGCAGTACTTC
CASSLGRISSYEQYF
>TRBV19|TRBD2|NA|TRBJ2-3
TGTGCCAGTAGTATCGGGACTAGTCCAGATACGCAGTATTTT
CASSIGTSPDTQYF